Listed here are 22 T cell receptor beta chains from one sample, sequenced in a study of beta chain features in type 1 diabetes. What was sequenced were expressed TCRB transcripts, since all of the isolated RNA had been reverse transcribed. Sequencing was performed with immunoSEQ multiplex PCR; in TCRdb, only in-frame clones are kept and a portion is missing. Here the sample spans roughly 25,000 clones, 60% to 75% being singletons. Input material: Tregs from blood. The receptors shown here come from a woman aged 40 to 50 in good health.

V usage is TRBV9 and J usage is TRBJ1-4; D is ambiguous. The CDR3 loop spans 14 amino acids. Germline V gene data show CDR1 as SGDLS and CDR2 as YYNGEE. The ends were cut back, 1 base at V and 1 base at J, with 5 bases in the middle. CDR3 sequence reads: CASSVSGTNEKLFF. CDR3 sequence (DNA): TGTGCCAGCAGCGTATCGGGAACTAATGAAAAACTGTTTTTT. The variable domain in full, completed from reference TRBV9 and TRBJ1-4, reads DSGVTQTPKHLITATGQRVTLRCSPRSGDLSVYWYQQSLDQGLQFLIQYYNGEERAKGNILERFSAQQFPDLHSELNLSSLELGDSALYFCASSVSGTNEKLFFGSGTQLSVL.

The chain uses TRBV7-9 and TRBJ2-1; 13 positions agree with TRBD2. V was pared by 2 bases and J by 12 bases, with 10 bases of the junction left unmatched. Germline V CDR1 and CDR2: SEHNR, FQNEAQ (reference sequence). The CDR3 runs 16 residues. CDR3 nucleotides: TGTGCCAGCAGCTTAACGGGACTAGCGGGGCGGTCGAGGCAGTTCTTC. This sequence encodes CASSLTGLAGRSRQFF.

The chain recombines TRBV5-1 with TRBJ2-1; possibly TRBD2 for D (6 bases). The V end was cut by 4 bases, the J end by 9 bases, with 17 bases between. Germline V gene lookup returns CDR1 SGHRS and CDR2 YFSETQ. The CDR3 has 14 amino acids. CDR3 sequence (DNA): TGCGCCAGCAGCCCAGGGACTCTCTCAGCTGAGCAGTTCTTC. Encoded protein: CASSPGTLSAEQFF.

This chain uses TRBV5-1 with TRBJ1-1; 7 bases match TRBD1. V was pared by 0 bases and J by 4 bases, with 3 bases of the junction left unmatched. This CDR3 region has 14 residues. Germline V gene data show CDR1 as SGHRS and CDR2 as YFSETQ. The CDR3 nucleotides read TGCGCCAGCAGCTTGGGGGGACAGTTCACTGAAGCTTTCTTT. Translation gives CASSLGGQFTEAFF.

This chain connects TRBV7-9 to TRBJ2-7, with D maybe TRBD1 (6 bases). In germline, CDR1 is SEHNR, CDR2 FQNEAQ (reference sequence). The CDR3 is made up of 15 amino acids. V lost 8 bases to trimming and J lost 5 bases, with 22 bases between them. The CDR3 sequence: CASAIPRGRSNEQYF. The CDR3 DNA sequence: TGTGCCAGCGCAATCCCCAGGGGAAGGTCCAACGAGCAGTACTTC.

The genes are TRBV6-5 and TRBJ2-1; a possible D gene is TRBD2 (6 bases). The CDR3 totals 14 residues. V lost 8 bases and J 3 bases, leaving 14 bases between the germline ends. Germline V gene data show CDR1 as MNHEY and CDR2 as SVGAGI. This CDR3 is CASRGGTVYNEQFF. The CDR3 nucleotides are TGTGCCAGCCGTGGGGGGACTGTCTACAATGAGCAGTTCTTC.

The gene calls are TRBV7-2 and TRBJ1-2; D is possibly TRBD1 (6 bases). Trimming stripped 5 bases from V and 0 bases from J, with 13 bases between. Germline CDR1 SGHTA, CDR2 FQGNSA. The CDR3 totals 15 residues. Here the CDR3 reads CASSTTGTPNYGYTF. CDR3 nucleotides: TGTGCCAGCAGCACCACCGGGACACCTAACTATGGCTACACCTTC.

This rearrangement joins TRBV7-9 to TRBJ2-2; D possibly corresponds to TRBD1 (6 bases). Germline values: CDR1 SEHNR, CDR2 FQNEAQ (reference sequence). CDR3 length equals 19 residues. The V gene lost 3 bases and the J gene lost 3 bases, with 23 bases spanning the gap. The DNA for the CDR3 is TGTGCCAGCAGCTTGGTTACTGGGACAACTCCTGGGTACACCGGGGAGCTGTTTTTT. As protein: CASSLVTGTTPGYTGELFF.

This clone was recorded a few times. The genes are TRBV7-2 and TRBJ2-4; no firm D call. The CDR3 has 12 amino acids. The ends were cut back, 1 base at V and 15 bases at J, with 13 bases in the middle. Per the germline V gene, CDR1 is SGHTA and CDR2 is FQGNSA. The DNA of the CDR3 is TGTGCCAGCAGCTTAGGAGGTAGTAGAGCGTACTTC. It translates to CASSLGGSRAYF.

This sequence joins TRBV19 and TRBJ1-1; 9 bases agree with TRBD1. The V gene's germline CDR1 is LNHDA and CDR2 SQIVND (reference sequence). This CDR3 contains 13 residues. After removal of 5 bases from V and 11 bases from J, the junction contained 9 bases not matched to a gene. The CDR3 DNA sequence: TGTGCCAGTAGTCCTTATACAGGGGGCATGGCTTTCTTT. Protein product: CASSPYTGGMAFF. Looking up the rest from reference TRBV19 and TRBJ1-1 gives the full variable domain: DGGITQSPKYLFRKEGQNVTLSCEQNLNHDAMYWYRQDPGQGLRLIYYSQIVNDFQKGDIAEGYSVSREKKESFPLTVTSAQKNPTAFYLCASSPYTGGMAFFGQGTRLTVV.

The rearrangement uses TRBV19 and TRBJ2-1; TRBD1 might be the D (6 bases). The CDR3 contains 15 residues. From germline, CDR1 is LNHDA and CDR2 SQIVND (reference sequence). Between the trimmed V and J ends, which lost 0 bases and 1 base, there was a span of 7 bases. In DNA form, the CDR3 reads TGTGCCAGTAGTATAGACCAGGGGTCCTACAATGAGCAGTTCTTC. Its translation is CASSIDQGSYNEQFF.

V usage is TRBV6-1 and J usage is TRBJ2-3, with D maybe TRBD1 (6 bases). The CDR3 has 15 residues. CDR1 MNHNS and CDR2 SASEGT come from the germline V gene. The V and J ends lost 8 bases and 0 bases respectively, with 15 bases between them. The CDR3 sequence is CASWTARSSTDTQYF. CDR3 sequence (DNA): TGTGCCAGCTGGACAGCTCGATCTAGCACAGATACGCAGTATTTT.

The chain has TRBV28 and TRBJ2-7; D not certain. Between the trimmed V and J ends, which lost 5 bases and 2 bases, there was a span of 16 bases. This CDR3 region has 15 residues. Looked up from germline, CDR1 is MDHEN and CDR2 is SYDVKM. CDR3 nucleotides: TGTGCCAGCAGTCGCCACAGAAAAAGTGCCTACGAGCAGTACTTC. The encoded protein is CASSRHRKSAYEQYF.

This clone was picked up one time. The chain joins TRBV5-1 to TRBJ2-7; D remains unclear. Germline assignment: CDR1 SGHRS and CDR2 YFSETQ. Trimming took 0 bases from V and 3 from J, leaving 13 bases between them. This CDR3 has 15 residues. The CDR3 spells CASSLVSNAGYEQYF. In DNA form, the CDR3 reads TGCGCCAGCAGCTTGGTCTCGAACGCCGGCTACGAGCAGTACTTC.

This clone was counted between two and nine times. The chain joins TRBV29-1 to TRBJ2-3; D may be TRBD1 (6 bases). The CDR3 has 14 amino acids. Per the germline V gene, CDR1 is SQVTM and CDR2 is ANQGSEA. V was clipped by 7 bases and J by 3 bases, with 17 bases between them. The CDR3 here is CSAGWGQGTDTQYF. CDR3 DNA sequence: TGCAGCGCCGGGTGGGGGCAGGGTACAGATACGCAGTATTTT.

CDR3 sequence reads: CASSPSSGANVLTF. CDR3 bases: TGTGCCAGCTCACCGAGCTCTGGGGCCAACGTCCTGACTTTC. The chain uses TRBV18 and TRBJ2-6; D remains unclear. The CDR3 runs to 14 residues. V gave up 3 bases and J gave up 0 bases, with 3 bases separating them. Germline V gene data show CDR1 as KGHSH and CDR2 as LQKENI.

The chain recombines TRBV7-9 with TRBJ2-1; the D gene is possibly TRBD2 (6 bases). This CDR3 is built from 15 residues. In germline, CDR1 is SEHNR, CDR2 FQNEAQ (reference sequence). The V end lost 2 bases, the J end lost 6 bases, and 14 bases lay between the germline ends. The CDR3 spells CASSLWRGWSNEQFF. The CDR3 DNA is TGTGCCAGCAGCTTATGGCGGGGATGGAGCAATGAGCAGTTCTTC.

The chain uses TRBV9 and TRBJ2-3; TRBD2 might be the D (7 bases). The CDR3 runs 17 residues. Germline lookup yields CDR1 SGDLS and CDR2 YYNGEE. Trimming took off 6 bases at V and 5 bases at J, with 25 bases between the two ends. The CDR3 spells CASTQTWGRGLQDTQYF. Here the CDR3 DNA reads TGTGCCAGCACCCAAACTTGGGGGCGGGGGCTACAAGATACGCAGTATTTT.

The CDR3 reads CASSLGLAQFQETQYF. CDR3 DNA: TGTGCCAGCAGCTTAGGACTAGCCCAATTCCAAGAGACCCAGTACTTC. V gene TRBV5-6 combines with J gene TRBJ2-5; 8 nucleotides agree with TRBD2. CDR3 length: 16 amino acids. Per germline, CDR1 SGHDT and CDR2 YYEEEE. Germline trimming cut 2 bases from V and 1 base from J; bases unmatched to any gene: 7.

The chain joins TRBV7-8 to TRBJ2-2, with D possibly matching TRBD1 (5 bases). The CDR3 is 14 amino acids. Trimming took 3 bases from V and 4 from J, leaving 9 bases between them. CDR1 SGHVS and CDR2 FQNEAQ come from the germline V gene. CDR3 nucleotide sequence: TGTGCCAGCAGCTTTTCCAGGGTCACCGGGGAGCTGTTTTTT. This codes for CASSFSRVTGELFF.

The gene calls are TRBV2 and TRBJ1-5; D uncertain. The germline V gene encodes CDR1 SNHLY and CDR2 FYNNEI. There are 12 residues in the CDR3. V was trimmed by 6 bases and J by 0 bases, leaving 3 bases between them. CDR3 loop: CASRYSNQPQHF. The CDR3 DNA sequence: TGTGCCAGCAGGTATAGCAATCAGCCCCAGCATTTT. Together with reference TRBV2 and TRBJ1-5, the CDR3 gives the full variable domain: EPEVTQTPSHQVTQMGQEVILRCVPISNHLYFYWYRQILGQKVEFLVSFYNNEISEKSEIFDDQFSVERPDGSNFTLKIRSTKLEDSAMYFCASRYSNQPQHFGDGTRLSIL.

In this sample, this clone turned up a few times. This chain joins TRBV4-1 and TRBJ2-6; D is possibly TRBD1 (6 bases). CDR1 is MGHRA and CDR2 is YSYEKL in the germline V gene. Trimming cost V 4 bases and J 0 bases, with 16 bases left between them. The CDR3 spans 18 residues. This chain's CDR3 is CASSLTQGTHSGANVLTF. The CDR3 DNA reads as TGCGCCAGCAGCCTTACCCAGGGGACCCACTCTGGGGCCAACGTCCTGACTTTC.